The clone carrying this T cell receptor (beta chain) was seen many times. Its antigen remains unidentified. Because the CDR3's place on the DNA is in doubt, the DNA is left out and the CDR3 is given as listed by TCRdb. These data originate in a study of T-cell reconstitution after alpha-beta-depleted transplantation in children. Broader study findings: Reported findings indicate that, about two months after transplant, alpha-beta T cells came from several hundred expanded clones, which were derived from non-depleted graft cells. From surviving recipient T cells and thymic progenitors came the high day-60 TCRbeta diversity observed in some patients. Once a year had passed after transplant, T-cell counts and diversity came mostly from newly produced T cells.

The germline V gene has CDR1 SGHRS and CDR2 YFSETQ. The CDR3 has 17 residues if both end residues are counted. Unique molecular identifiers were incorporated when the TCRbeta library was constructed. From the PCR reads, TCRdb called clonotypes with MiXCR, one entry per CDR3 protein. The data contain around 240,000 distinct CDR3 sequences, approximately 8% of them singletons. This TCR was sampled from a male patient under 18 who had a stem cell transplant for acute lymphoblastic leukemia, so the T cells may come from the graft donor. The source material was PBMCs, mostly from graft donor cells, sampled 180 days after TCRalphabeta/CD19-depleted stem cell transplant. The J gene is TRBJ2-1, the V gene TRBV5-1; TRBD2 reflects the table's D call only, with no check against the DNA. This CDR3 is CASSFGIGTSGRVGEFF.